The present T cell receptor beta chain was sequenced within a study of radiotherapy plus CTLA-4 blockade in lung cancer (dated by TCRdb to the late 2010s). Broadly, across the study: Among enrolled patients, around 20% had an objective response and roughly 30% reached disease control.

The study tested focal radiation therapy combined with CTLA-4 blockade (ipilimumab) in patients with chemo-refractory metastatic non-small-cell lung cancer. This clone was counted between two and nine times. This receptor's antigen is unknown. No base quality values were provided; no much bigger clone lies one nucleotide off. General findings and caveats noted by the study authors: After treatment with radiotherapy and ipilimumab, TCR clones that originated in tumors expanded in peripheral blood. Early dynamic changes in blood T cell clones, together with increased serum interferon-beta after radiation, were reported as the strongest predictors of response.

From a lookup of the germline V gene, CDR1 and CDR2 are SGHRS and YFSETQ. Taken from cysteine to phenylalanine, the CDR3 has 17 residues. The kept DNA is CDR3 alone, 51 bases in frame from the first base. Trimmed from V: 4 bases; trimmed from J: 5 bases; junction bases lacking a gene match: 16. Libraries were built with the immunoSEQ multiplex PCR assay. TCRdb obtained this table from immuneACCESS and retained in-frame rearrangements with V and J assigned. These tables miss some clones; where compared with another copy, unresolved V genes account for less than half of the shortfall, and the remainder is unexplained. The table for this sample lists around 72,000 clones; roughly three quarters of them were counted only once. Of the sample, 7% to 8.5% is held by the ten largest clones.

The sample here was peripheral blood, taken from a patient treated with radiotherapy plus ipilimumab. The rearrangement joined TRBV5-1 to TRBJ1-1; a stretch of 8 junction bases matches TRBD1. This sequence was found in a human donor with non-small cell lung cancer who had a complete response to radiotherapy plus ipilimumab. The CDR3 reads as follows: CASSPWTGRGAGTEAFF. The nucleotide sequence is TGCGCCAGCAGCCCATGGACAGGGCGGGGAGCGGGAACTGAAGCTTTCTTT.